The 17 T cell receptor beta chains presented below share a single source sample, sequenced in a study of graft-versus-host responses after intestinal transplantation. No antigen is known for these receptors. TCRdb's copy holds only in-frame clones and misses some; the assay was immunoSEQ multiplex PCR. The table shows 75,000 to 100,000 clones, with roughly four fifths occurring only once. Material: unstimulated CD8+ T cells sorted from spleen or lymph node cells, obtained before intestinal transplant. The receptors were sampled from a human donor who received an intestinal transplant.

V is TRBV6-5 and J is TRBJ1-5, with 8 bases that match TRBD1. This CDR3 is built from 16 residues. Looked up from germline, CDR1 is MNHEY and CDR2 is SVGAGI. V was pared by 2 bases and J by 2 bases, with 5 bases of the junction left unmatched. As DNA, the CDR3 is TGTGCCAGCAGTTACCCTAGACAGGGGCGCAATCAGCCCCAGCATTTT. Amino acid sequence: CASSYPRQGRNQPQHF.

The chain uses TRBV7-6 and TRBJ2-1, with 7 nucleotides matching TRBD1. Trimming removed 5 bases from V and 4 bases from J; junction bases left unmatched: 2. Per germline, CDR1 SGHVS and CDR2 FNYEAQ. The CDR3 covers 13 residues. This CDR3 reads CASSVTGYNEQFF. In DNA form, the CDR3 reads TGTGCCAGCAGCGTGACAGGGTACAATGAGCAGTTCTTC.

This clone was counted only a few times. The same CDR3 also results from other DNA sequences found in this sample. The rearrangement links TRBV4-1 to TRBJ2-7; 7 nucleotides agree with TRBD1. Germline V gene data show CDR1 as MGHRA and CDR2 as YSYEKL. The ends lost 0 bases at V and 0 bases at J; junction bases unmatched: 2. The CDR3 is made up of 15 amino acids. The CDR3 region is CASSQDRGSSYEQYF. The CDR3, as DNA: TGCGCCAGCAGCCAAGACAGGGGGAGCTCCTACGAGCAGTACTTC.

The table lists this clone with a count of one. V usage is TRBV28 and J usage is TRBJ2-3; 14 nucleotides align to TRBD2. CDR1 is MDHEN and CDR2 is SYDVKM in the germline V gene. CDR3 length: 18 residues. V shed 5 bases and J 2 bases; nucleotides not matched to a gene: 9. CDR3 bases: TGTGCCAGCAGTCGGCCTCCGGGACTAGCGGGAGACACAGATACGCAGTATTTT. Translation gives CASSRPPGLAGDTDTQYF.

V and J are TRBV30 and TRBJ1-6; D is undetermined. The germline V gene has CDR1 GTSNPN and CDR2 SVGIG (reference sequence). Trimming removed 3 bases from V and 9 bases from J, with 6 bases in between. CDR3 length: 11 residues. The CDR3, as DNA: TGTGCCTGGAGCACCCCTTCACCCCTCCACTTT. Translated: CAWSTPSPLHF.

This chain uses TRBV5-5 with TRBJ1-5; D is unresolved. Trimming left V 0 bases short and J 0 bases short, with 10 bases between. Looked up from germline, CDR1 is SGHKS and CDR2 is YYEKEE (reference sequence). This CDR3 contains 16 residues. The CDR3 coding sequence is TGTGCCAGCAGCTTGGAGGACTCTTTTAGCAATCAGCCCCAGCATTTT. As protein: CASSLEDSFSNQPQHF.

The chain recombines TRBV13 with TRBJ1-6, with a weak D call TRBD1 (5 bases). V was pared by 7 bases and J by 2 bases, with 12 bases between. The germline V gene has CDR1 PRHDT and CDR2 FYEKMQ (reference sequence). The CDR3 consists of 15 residues. The CDR3 coding sequence is TGTGCCAGCACCGCAGGGAGCCCCTATAATTCACCCCTCCACTTT. Its protein is CASTAGSPYNSPLHF.

The V gene is TRBV2, the J gene TRBJ1-2; no firm D call. The CDR3 runs to 13 residues. Per germline, CDR1 SNHLY and CDR2 FYNNEI. Trimming removed 2 bases from V and 5 bases from J, with 9 bases in between. The CDR3: CASSERAEYGYTF. In DNA, the CDR3 is TGTGCCAGCAGTGAAAGGGCAGAGTATGGCTACACCTTC.

CDR3 amino acids: CASSELAVHSNQPQHF. CDR3 bases: TGTGCCAGCAGTGAACTTGCAGTCCATAGCAATCAGCCCCAGCATTTT. The chain couples TRBV2 to TRBJ1-5; no clear D gene. The CDR3 spans 16 residues. The V end lost 2 bases, the J end lost 0 bases, and 11 bases lay between the germline ends. The germline V gene encodes CDR1 SNHLY and CDR2 FYNNEI.

In DNA form, the CDR3 reads TGTGCCAGCAGCCACGGGAGGGGGGGAGGTCAGCCCCAGCATTTT. Residues: CASSHGRGGGQPQHF. This chain links TRBV4-2 with TRBJ1-5, with a weak D call TRBD1 (6 bases). Germline V gene sequence: CDR1 LGHNA, CDR2 YNFKEQ. V was trimmed by 3 bases and J by 6 bases, leaving 15 bases between them. CDR3 size: 15 residues.

V is TRBV14 and J is TRBJ1-1; TRBD1 agrees at 7 bases. J gave up 6 bases and V 4 bases, and 5 bases lay outside the gene matches. Germline V CDR1 and CDR2: SGHDN, FVKESK. The CDR3 is 13 amino acids. CDR3: CASSLQGGSEAFF. The CDR3 coding sequence is TGTGCCAGCAGCCTTCAGGGGGGGTCTGAAGCTTTCTTT.

The rearrangement uses TRBV4-1 and TRBJ1-1; 7 nucleotides match TRBD1. This CDR3 comprises 16 residues. Germline CDR1 reads MGHRA; CDR2 reads YSYEKL. V gave up 0 bases and J gave up 3 bases; unmatched junction bases: 7. The CDR3 loop reads CASSQDPPDRDTEAFF. CDR3 coding DNA: TGCGCCAGCAGCCAAGACCCACCAGACAGGGACACTGAAGCTTTCTTT.

The chain joins TRBV20-1 to TRBJ1-2; D is ambiguous. CDR1 is DFQATT, CDR2 SNEGSKA, per germline (reference sequence). CDR3 length equals 10 residues. Between the trimmed V and J ends, which lost 5 bases and 4 bases, there was a span of 5 bases. The CDR3 region has the DNA TGCAGTGCTCATCTCTATGGCTACACCTTC. Residues: CSAHLYGYTF.

The J gene is TRBJ2-1, the V gene TRBV25-1; tentative D call: TRBD2 (5 bases). The length of the CDR3 is 11 residues. Germline V gene data show CDR1 as MGHDK and CDR2 as SYGVNS. Trimming stripped 5 bases from V and 8 bases from J, with 7 bases between. CDR3 amino acids: CASSPGYEQFF. The CDR3 DNA reads as TGTGCCAGCAGTCCGGGGTATGAGCAGTTCTTC.

The rearrangement joins TRBV5-4 to TRBJ2-7; no clear D gene. Trimming cost V 0 bases and J 6 bases, with 7 bases left between them. The germline V gene encodes CDR1 SGHNT and CDR2 YYREEE (reference sequence). This CDR3 has 12 amino acids. CDR3 sequence (DNA): TGTGCCAGCAGCTTGGTAGCTAGCGAGCAGTACTTC. Protein product: CASSLVASEQYF. Filled out from reference TRBV5-4 and TRBJ2-7, the complete variable domain reads ETGVTQSPTHLIKTRGQQVTLRCSSQSGHNTVSWYQQALGQGPQFIFQYYREEENGRGNFPPRFSGLQFPNYSSELNVNALELDDSALYLCASSLVASEQYFGPGTRLTVT.

The rearrangement joins TRBV7-8 to TRBJ2-5; 9 bases are a match to TRBD1. CDR1 is SGHVS, CDR2 FQNEAQ, per germline. Trimming removed 3 bases from V and 1 base from J; junction bases left unmatched: 15. CDR3 size: 19 residues. The CDR3 here is CASSFTGTGQGGPQETQYF. The CDR3, as DNA: TGTGCCAGCAGCTTCACCGGGACAGGGCAAGGCGGCCCCCAAGAGACCCAGTACTTC.

The chain has TRBV4-1 and TRBJ2-1; the match to TRBD2 covers 7 bases. With V trimmed by 2 bases and J by 0 bases, 10 bases remained unmatched. The CDR3 contains 18 residues. Germline CDR1 is MGHRA and CDR2 is YSYEKL. CDR3 residues: CASSQKGLAASSYNEQFF. The CDR3 DNA sequence: TGCGCCAGCAGCCAAAAGGGGCTAGCGGCGAGCTCCTACAATGAGCAGTTCTTC.